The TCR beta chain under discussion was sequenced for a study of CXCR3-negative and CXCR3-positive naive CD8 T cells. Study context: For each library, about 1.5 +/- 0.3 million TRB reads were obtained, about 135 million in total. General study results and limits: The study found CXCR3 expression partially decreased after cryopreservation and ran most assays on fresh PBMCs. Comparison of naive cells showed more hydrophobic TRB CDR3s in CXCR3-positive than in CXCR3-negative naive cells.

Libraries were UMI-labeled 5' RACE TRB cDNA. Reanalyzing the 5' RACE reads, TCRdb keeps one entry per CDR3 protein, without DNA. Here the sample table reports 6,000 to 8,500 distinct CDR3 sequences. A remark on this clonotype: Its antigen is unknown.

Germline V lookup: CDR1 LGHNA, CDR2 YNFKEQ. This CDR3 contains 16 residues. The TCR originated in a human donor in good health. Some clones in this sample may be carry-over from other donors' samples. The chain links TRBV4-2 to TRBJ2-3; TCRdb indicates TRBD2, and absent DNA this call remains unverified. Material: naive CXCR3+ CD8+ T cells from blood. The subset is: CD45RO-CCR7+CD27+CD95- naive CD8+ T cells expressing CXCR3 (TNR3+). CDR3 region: CASSQGLGPFTDTQYF.